Included here is one TCR beta chain sequence, with context. Its antigen remains unknown. These data come from a study of cytomegalovirus exposure and HLA in healthy donors. Overall study results and limits: CMV serostatus stood as the only immune exposure information on hand. Presence/absence analyses assumed roughly uniform sequencing depth across donors.

PCR primers comprised 60 Vbeta and 13 Jbeta primers. The assay was immunoSEQ multiplex PCR, and TCRdb's table has in-frame clones only and misses some. The data show roughly 140,000 clones, around 78% seen once. The CDR3 has 14 residues. Germline values: CDR1 SGHRS, CDR2 YFSETQ. V was trimmed by 0 bases and J by 3 bases, leaving 7 bases between them. This receptor was taken from a woman between 18 and 29 years old in good health and CMV-seropositive. Sample: PBMCs. This rearrangement joins TRBV5-1 to TRBJ1-3, with D possibly matching TRBD1 (5 bases). The CDR3, as DNA: TGCGCCAGCAGCTTGGGGCAGGGTGGAAACACCATATATTTT. This codes for CASSLGQGGNTIYF.